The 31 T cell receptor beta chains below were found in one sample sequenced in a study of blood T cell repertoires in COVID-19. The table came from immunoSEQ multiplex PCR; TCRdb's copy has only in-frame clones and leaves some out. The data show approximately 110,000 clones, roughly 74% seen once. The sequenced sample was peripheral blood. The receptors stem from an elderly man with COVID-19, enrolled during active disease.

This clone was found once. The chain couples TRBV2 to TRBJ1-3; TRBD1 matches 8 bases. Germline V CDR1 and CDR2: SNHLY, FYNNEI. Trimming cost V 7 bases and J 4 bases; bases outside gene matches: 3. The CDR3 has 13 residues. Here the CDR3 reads CASNGQGGNTIYF. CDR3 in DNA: TGTGCCAGCAATGGACAGGGAGGAAACACCATATATTTT.

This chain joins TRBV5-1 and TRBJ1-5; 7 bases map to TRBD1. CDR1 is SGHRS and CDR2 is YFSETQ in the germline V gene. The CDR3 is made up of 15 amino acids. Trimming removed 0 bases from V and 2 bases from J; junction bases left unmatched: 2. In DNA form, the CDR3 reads TGCGCCAGCAGCTTGGGGCAGGGGGGCAATCAGCCCCAGCATTTT. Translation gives CASSLGQGGNQPQHF. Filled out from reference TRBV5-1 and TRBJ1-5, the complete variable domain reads KAGVTQTPRYLIKTRGQQVTLSCSPISGHRSVSWYQQTPGQGLQFLFEYFSETQRNKGNFPGRFSGRQFSNSRSEMNVSTLELGDSALYLCASSLGQGGNQPQHFGDGTRLSIL.

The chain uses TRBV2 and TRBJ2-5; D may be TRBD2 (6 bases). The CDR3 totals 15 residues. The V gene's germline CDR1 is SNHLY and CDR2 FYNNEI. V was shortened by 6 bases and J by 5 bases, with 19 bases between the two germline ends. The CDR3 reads CASSSGLVRGETQYF. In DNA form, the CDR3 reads TGTGCCAGCAGCTCCGGGCTGGTACGGGGGGAGACCCAGTACTTC.

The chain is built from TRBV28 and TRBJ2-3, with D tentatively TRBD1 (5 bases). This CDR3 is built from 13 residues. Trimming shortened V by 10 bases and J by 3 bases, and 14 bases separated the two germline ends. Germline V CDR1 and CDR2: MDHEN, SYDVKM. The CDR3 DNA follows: TGTGCCATTCCGGGCAGGGCGACAGATACGCAGTATTTT. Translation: CAIPGRATDTQYF.

The CDR3, as DNA: TGTGCCAGCTCACTAGAGGGAGACACCATATATTTT. This translates into CASSLEGDTIYF. The chain couples TRBV18 to TRBJ1-3, with D unclear. The germline V and J ends were trimmed by 4 bases and 8 bases, with 9 bases remaining between them. CDR1 is KGHSH and CDR2 is LQKENI in the germline V gene. The CDR3 has 12 residues. Full variable domain (remainder filled in from reference TRBV18 and TRBJ1-3): NAGVMQNPRHLVRRRGQEARLRCSPMKGHSHVYWYRQLPEEGLKFMVYLQKENIIDESGMPKERFSAEFPKEGPSILRIQQVVRGDSAAYFCASSLEGDTIYFGEGSWLTVV.

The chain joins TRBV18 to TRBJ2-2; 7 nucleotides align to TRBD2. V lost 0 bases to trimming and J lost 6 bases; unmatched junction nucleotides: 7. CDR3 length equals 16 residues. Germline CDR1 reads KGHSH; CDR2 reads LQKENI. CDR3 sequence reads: CASSPPSAGESGELFF. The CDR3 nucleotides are TGTGCCAGCTCACCACCCTCCGCGGGAGAGTCCGGGGAGCTGTTTTTT. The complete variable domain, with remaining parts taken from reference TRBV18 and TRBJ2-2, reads NAGVMQNPRHLVRRRGQEARLRCSPMKGHSHVYWYRQLPEEGLKFMVYLQKENIIDESGMPKERFSAEFPKEGPSILRIQQVVRGDSAAYFCASSPPSAGESGELFFGEGSRLTVL.

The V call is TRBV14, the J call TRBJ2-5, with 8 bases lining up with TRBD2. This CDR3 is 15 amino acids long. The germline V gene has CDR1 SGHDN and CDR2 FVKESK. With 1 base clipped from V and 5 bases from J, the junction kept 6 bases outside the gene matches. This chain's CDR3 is CASSQGGTRRETQYF. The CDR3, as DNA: TGTGCCAGCAGCCAAGGAGGGACTAGACGGGAGACCCAGTACTTC.

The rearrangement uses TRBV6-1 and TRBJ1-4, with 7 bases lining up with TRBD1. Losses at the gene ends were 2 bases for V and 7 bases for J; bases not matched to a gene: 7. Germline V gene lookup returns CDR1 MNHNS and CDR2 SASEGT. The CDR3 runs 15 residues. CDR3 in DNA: TGTGCCAGCAGTGAAATGGAGACAGGGCGTGAAAAACTGTTTTTT. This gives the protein CASSEMETGREKLFF.

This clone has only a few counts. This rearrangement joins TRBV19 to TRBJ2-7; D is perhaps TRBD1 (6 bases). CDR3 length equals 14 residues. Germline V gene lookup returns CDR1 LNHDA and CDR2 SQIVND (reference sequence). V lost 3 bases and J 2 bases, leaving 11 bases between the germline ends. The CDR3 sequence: CASSMSPGAYEQYF. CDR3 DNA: TGTGCCAGTAGTATGAGCCCAGGGGCCTACGAGCAGTACTTC.

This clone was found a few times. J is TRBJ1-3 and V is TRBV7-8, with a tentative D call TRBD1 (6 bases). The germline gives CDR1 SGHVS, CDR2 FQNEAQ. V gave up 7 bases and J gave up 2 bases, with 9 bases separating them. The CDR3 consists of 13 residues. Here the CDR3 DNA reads TGTGCCAGCATGGCAGGGGCTGGAAACACCATATATTTT. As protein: CASMAGAGNTIYF.

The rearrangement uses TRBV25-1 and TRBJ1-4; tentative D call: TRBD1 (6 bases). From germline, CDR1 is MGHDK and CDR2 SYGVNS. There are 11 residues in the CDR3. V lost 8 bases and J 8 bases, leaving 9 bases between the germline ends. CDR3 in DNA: TGTGCCAGCGAGGGGGGGGAAAAACTGTTTTTT. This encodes CASEGGEKLFF.

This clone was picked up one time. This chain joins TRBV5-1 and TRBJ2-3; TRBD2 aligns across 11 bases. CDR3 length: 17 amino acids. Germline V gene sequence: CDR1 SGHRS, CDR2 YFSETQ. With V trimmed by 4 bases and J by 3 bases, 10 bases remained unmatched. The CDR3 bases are TGCGCCAGCAGCCTGAACCAAGCTAGCGGGAGGACAGATACGCAGTATTTT. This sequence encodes CASSLNQASGRTDTQYF.

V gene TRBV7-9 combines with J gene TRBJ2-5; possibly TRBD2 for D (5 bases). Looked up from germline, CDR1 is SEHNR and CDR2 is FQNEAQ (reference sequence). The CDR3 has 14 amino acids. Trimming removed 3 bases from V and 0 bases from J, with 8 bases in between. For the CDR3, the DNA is TGTGCCAGCAGCTTCGAGAGGGACCAAGAGACCCAGTACTTC. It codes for CASSFERDQETQYF.

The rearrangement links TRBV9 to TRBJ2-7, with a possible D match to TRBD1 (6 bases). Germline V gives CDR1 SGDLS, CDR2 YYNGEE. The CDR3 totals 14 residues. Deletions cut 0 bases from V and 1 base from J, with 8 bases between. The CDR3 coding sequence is TGTGCCAGCAGCGTAGGGACAGCATCCTACGAGCAGTACTTC. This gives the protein CASSVGTASYEQYF.

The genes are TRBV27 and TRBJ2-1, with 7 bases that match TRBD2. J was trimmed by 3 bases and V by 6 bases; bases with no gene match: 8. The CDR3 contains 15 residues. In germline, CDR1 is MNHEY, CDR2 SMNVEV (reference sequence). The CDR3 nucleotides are TGTGCCAGCAGGAATAAGCGGGACCACTACAATGAGCAGTTCTTC. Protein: CASRNKRDHYNEQFF.

CDR3 residues: CASSGLGGGELFF. Written as DNA, the CDR3 is TGTGCCAGCAGTGGGCTCGGAGGCGGGGAGCTGTTTTTT. The rearrangement uses TRBV25-1 and TRBJ2-2; the D gene is possibly TRBD2 (5 bases). With 4 bases removed from V and 7 bases from J, the gap between germline ends came to 10 bases. Germline loops: CDR1 MGHDK, CDR2 SYGVNS. The length of the CDR3 is 13 residues.

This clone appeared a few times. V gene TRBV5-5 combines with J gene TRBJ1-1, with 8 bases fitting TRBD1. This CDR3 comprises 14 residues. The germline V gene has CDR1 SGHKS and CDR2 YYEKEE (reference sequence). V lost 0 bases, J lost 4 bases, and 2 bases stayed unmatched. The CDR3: CASSLAGGSTEAFF. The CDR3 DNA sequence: TGTGCCAGCAGCTTGGCAGGGGGCAGCACTGAAGCTTTCTTT. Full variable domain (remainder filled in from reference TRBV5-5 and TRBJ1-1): DAGVTQSPTHLIKTRGQQVTLRCSPISGHKSVSWYQQVLGQGPQFIFQYYEKEERGRGNFPDRFSARQFPNYSSELNVNALLLGDSALYLCASSLAGGSTEAFFGQGTRLTVV.

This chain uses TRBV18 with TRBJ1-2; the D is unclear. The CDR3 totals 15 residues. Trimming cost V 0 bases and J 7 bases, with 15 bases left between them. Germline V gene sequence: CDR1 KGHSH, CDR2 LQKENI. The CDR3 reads CASSPPVSRRVGYTF. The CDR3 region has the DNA TGTGCCAGCTCACCACCGGTCTCCCGGAGGGTTGGCTACACCTTC.

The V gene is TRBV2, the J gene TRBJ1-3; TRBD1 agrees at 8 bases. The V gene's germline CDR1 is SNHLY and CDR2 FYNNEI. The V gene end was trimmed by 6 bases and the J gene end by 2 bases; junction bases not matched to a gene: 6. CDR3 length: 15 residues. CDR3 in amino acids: CASSADRGTGNTIYF. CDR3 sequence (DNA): TGTGCCAGCAGCGCAGACAGGGGTACTGGAAACACCATATATTTT. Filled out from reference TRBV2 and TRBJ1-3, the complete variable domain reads EPEVTQTPSHQVTQMGQEVILRCVPISNHLYFYWYRQILGQKVEFLVSFYNNEISEKSEIFDDQFSVERPDGSNFTLKIRSTKLEDSAMYFCASSADRGTGNTIYFGEGSWLTVV.

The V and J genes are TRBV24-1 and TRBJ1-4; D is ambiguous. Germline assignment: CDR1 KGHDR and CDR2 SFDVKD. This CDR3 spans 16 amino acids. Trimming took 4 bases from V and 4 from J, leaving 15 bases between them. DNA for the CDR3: TGTGCCACCAGTGACTTGGACCCCGCGGGTAATGAAAAACTGTTTTTT. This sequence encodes CATSDLDPAGNEKLFF.

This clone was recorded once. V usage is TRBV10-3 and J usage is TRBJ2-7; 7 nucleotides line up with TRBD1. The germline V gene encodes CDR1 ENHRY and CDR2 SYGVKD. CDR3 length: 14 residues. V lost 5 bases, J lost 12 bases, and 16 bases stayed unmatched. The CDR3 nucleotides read TGTGCCATCAGTTCGACGGGACAGTTCCCCCCGCCGTACTTC. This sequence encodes CAISSTGQFPPPYF.

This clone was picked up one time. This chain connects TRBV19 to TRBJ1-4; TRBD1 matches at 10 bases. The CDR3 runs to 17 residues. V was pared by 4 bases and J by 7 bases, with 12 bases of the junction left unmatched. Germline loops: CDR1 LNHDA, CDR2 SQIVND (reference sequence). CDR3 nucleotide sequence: TGTGCCAGTAGTAGCAACGAAAGGACAGGGGGGAGTGAAAAACTGTTTTTT. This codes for CASSSNERTGGSEKLFF. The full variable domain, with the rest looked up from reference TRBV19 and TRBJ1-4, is DGGITQSPKYLFRKEGQNVTLSCEQNLNHDAMYWYRQDPGQGLRLIYYSQIVNDFQKGDIAEGYSVSREKKESFPLTVTSAQKNPTAFYLCASSSNERTGGSEKLFFGSGTQLSVL.

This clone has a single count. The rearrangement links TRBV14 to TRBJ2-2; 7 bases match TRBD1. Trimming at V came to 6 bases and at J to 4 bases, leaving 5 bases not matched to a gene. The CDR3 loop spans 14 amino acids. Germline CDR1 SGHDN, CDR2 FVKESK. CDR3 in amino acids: CASRRGLVTGELFF. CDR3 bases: TGTGCCAGCAGGAGGGGGCTGGTCACCGGGGAGCTGTTTTTT.

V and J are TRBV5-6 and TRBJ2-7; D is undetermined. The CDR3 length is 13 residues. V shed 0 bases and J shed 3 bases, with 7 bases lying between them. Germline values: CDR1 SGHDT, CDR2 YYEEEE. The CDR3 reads CASSLGRYYEQYF. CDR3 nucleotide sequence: TGTGCCAGCAGCTTGGGTCGTTACTACGAGCAGTACTTC.

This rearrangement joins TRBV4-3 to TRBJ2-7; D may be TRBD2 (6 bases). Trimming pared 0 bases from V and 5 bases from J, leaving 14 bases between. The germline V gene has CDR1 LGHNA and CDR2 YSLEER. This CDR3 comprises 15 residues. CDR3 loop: CASSQDGGSGNEQYF. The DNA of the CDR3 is TGCGCCAGCAGCCAAGATGGAGGGAGCGGTAACGAGCAGTACTTC.

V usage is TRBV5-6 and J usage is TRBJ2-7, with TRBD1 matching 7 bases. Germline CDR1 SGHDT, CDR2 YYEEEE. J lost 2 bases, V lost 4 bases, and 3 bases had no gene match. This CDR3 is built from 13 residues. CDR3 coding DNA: TGTGCCAGCAGCCAAGACAGGGCCTACGAGCAGTACTTC. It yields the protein CASSQDRAYEQYF.

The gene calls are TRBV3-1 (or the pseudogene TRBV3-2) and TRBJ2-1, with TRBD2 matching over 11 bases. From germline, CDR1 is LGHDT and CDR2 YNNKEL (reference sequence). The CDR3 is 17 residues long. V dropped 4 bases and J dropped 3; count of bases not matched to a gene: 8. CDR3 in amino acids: CASSLYTGTSGYNEQFF. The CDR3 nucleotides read TGTGCCAGCAGCCTATATACCGGGACTAGCGGCTACAATGAGCAGTTCTTC.

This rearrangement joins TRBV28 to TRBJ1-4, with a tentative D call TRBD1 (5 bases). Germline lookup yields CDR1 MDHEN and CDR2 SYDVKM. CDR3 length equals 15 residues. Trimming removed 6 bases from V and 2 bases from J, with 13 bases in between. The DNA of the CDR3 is TGTGCCAGCAGCTTTGGGGGGGGGACTAATGAAAAACTGTTTTTT. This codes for CASSFGGGTNEKLFF.

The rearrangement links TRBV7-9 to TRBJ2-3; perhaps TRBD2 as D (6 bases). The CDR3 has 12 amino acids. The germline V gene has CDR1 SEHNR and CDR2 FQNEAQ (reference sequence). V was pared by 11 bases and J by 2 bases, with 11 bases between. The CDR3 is CAFRGNTDTQYF. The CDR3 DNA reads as TGTGCCTTCCGGGGGAACACAGATACGCAGTATTTT. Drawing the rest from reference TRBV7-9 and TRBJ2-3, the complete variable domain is DTGVSQNPRHKITKRGQNVTFRCDPISEHNRLYWYRQTLGQGPEFLTYFQNEAQLEKSRLLSDRFSAERPKGSFSTLEIQRTEQGDSAMYLCAFRGNTDTQYFGPGTRLTVL.

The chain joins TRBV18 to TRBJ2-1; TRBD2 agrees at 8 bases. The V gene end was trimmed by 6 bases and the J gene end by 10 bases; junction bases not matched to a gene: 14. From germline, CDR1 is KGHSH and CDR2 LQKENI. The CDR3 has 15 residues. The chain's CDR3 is CASSAGGTRVKEQFF. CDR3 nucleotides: TGTGCCAGCTCGGCAGGCGGGACTAGGGTCAAGGAGCAGTTCTTC. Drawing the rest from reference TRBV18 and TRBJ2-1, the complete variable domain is NAGVMQNPRHLVRRRGQEARLRCSPMKGHSHVYWYRQLPEEGLKFMVYLQKENIIDESGMPKERFSAEFPKEGPSILRIQQVVRGDSAAYFCASSAGGTRVKEQFFGPGTRLTVL.

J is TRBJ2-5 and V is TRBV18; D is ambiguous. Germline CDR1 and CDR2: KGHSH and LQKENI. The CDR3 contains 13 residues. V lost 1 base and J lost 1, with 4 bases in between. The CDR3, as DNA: TGTGCCAGCTCACCACACTTCCAAGAGACCCAGTACTTC. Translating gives CASSPHFQETQYF.